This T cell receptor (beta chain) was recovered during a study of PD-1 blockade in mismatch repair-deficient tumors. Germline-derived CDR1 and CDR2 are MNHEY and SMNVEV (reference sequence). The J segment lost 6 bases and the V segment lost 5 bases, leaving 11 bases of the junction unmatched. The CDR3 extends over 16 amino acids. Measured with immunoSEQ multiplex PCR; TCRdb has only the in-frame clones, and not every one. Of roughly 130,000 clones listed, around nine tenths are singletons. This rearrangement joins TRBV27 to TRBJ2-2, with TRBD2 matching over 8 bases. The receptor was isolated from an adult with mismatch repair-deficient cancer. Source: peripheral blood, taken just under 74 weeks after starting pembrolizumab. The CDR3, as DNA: TGTGCCAGCAGTCCCCTCCTAGCGGGCGGGGCCGGGGAGCTGTTTTTT. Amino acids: CASSPLLAGGAGELFF.